This T cell receptor (beta chain) was sequenced during a study of blood T cell repertoires in COVID-19. For the study at large: The United States, Italy and Spain supplied acute and convalescent COVID-19 samples. Sources were T cells, B-cell-depleted T cells, or PBMCs; the material itself was cDNA or gDNA.

Trimming shortened V by 4 bases and J by 0 bases, and 4 bases separated the two germline ends. From germline, CDR1 is LGHDT and CDR2 YNNKEL (reference sequence). The CDR3 contains 12 residues. This clone was seen only once. A much larger clone differs by one base, so this may be a read error. Other DNA sequences in the same sample also yield this CDR3. During active infection, Seattle patients enrolled and were then monitored through disease. The authors' processing: How many nucleated cells were present was estimated from reference gene primer amplification. The protocol was immunoSEQ multiplex PCR, while the TCRdb copy is restricted to in-frame clones and leaves out a portion. The V and J calls and the clone size are those of that table, but D and trimming were determined from the DNA. The sample carries about 240,000 clones, 82% recorded once.

The sample comprised peripheral blood. This chain connects TRBV3-1 (or the pseudogene TRBV3-2) to TRBJ2-7; the D is unclear. The receptor comes from an elderly woman with COVID-19, enrolled during active disease. This CDR3 reads CASSLSSYEQYF. Here the CDR3 DNA reads TGTGCCAGCAGCCTGAGCTCCTACGAGCAGTACTTC.